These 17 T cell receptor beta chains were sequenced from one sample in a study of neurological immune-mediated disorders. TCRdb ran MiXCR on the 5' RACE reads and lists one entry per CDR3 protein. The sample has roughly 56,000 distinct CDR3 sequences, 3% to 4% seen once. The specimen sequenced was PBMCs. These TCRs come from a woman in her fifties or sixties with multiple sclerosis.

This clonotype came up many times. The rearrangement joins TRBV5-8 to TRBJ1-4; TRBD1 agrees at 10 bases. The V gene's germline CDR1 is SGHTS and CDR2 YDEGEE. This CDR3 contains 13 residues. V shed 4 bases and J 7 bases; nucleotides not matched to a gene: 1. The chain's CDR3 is CASSRDRGEKLFF. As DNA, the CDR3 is TGTGCCAGCAGCCGGGACAGGGGTGAAAAACTGTTTTTT.

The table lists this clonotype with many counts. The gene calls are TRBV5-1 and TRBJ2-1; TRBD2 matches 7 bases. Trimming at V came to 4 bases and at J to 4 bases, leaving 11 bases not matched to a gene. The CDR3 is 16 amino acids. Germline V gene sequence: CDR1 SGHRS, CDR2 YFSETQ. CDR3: CASSVGGSSVYNEQFF. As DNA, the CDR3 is TGCGCCAGCAGCGTCGGGGGGTCGTCGGTGTACAATGAGCAGTTCTTC.

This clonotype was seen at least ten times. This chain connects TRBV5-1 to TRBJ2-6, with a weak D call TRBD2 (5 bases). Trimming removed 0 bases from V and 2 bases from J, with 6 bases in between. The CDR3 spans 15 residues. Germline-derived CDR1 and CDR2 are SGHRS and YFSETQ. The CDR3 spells CASSLGGTGANVLTF. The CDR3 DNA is TGCGCCAGCAGCTTGGGAGGGACTGGGGCCAACGTCCTGACTTTC.

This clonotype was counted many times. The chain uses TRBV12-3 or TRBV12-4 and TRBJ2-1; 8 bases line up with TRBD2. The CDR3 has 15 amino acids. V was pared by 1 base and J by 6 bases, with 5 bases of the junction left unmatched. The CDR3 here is CASSLGSGRRNEQFF. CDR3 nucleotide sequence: TGTGCCAGCAGTTTAGGCAGCGGGAGACGCAATGAGCAGTTCTTC.

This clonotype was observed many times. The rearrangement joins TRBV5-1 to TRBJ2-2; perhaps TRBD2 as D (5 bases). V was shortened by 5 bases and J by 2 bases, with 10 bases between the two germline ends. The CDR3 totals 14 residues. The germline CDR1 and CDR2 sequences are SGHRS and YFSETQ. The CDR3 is CASRPGFNTGELFF. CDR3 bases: TGCGCCAGCAGGCCGGGGTTCAACACCGGGGAGCTGTTTTTT.

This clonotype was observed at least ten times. In DNA form, the CDR3 reads TGTGCCATCAGTGATATGGAGGCAGGGGGTCGGATTTACGAGCAGTACTTC. As protein: CAISDMEAGGRIYEQYF. The chain has TRBV10-3 and TRBJ2-7; 7 bases align to TRBD1. The CDR3 has 17 amino acids. Germline assignment: CDR1 ENHRY and CDR2 SYGVKD. The ends lost 3 bases at V and 4 bases at J; junction bases unmatched: 15.

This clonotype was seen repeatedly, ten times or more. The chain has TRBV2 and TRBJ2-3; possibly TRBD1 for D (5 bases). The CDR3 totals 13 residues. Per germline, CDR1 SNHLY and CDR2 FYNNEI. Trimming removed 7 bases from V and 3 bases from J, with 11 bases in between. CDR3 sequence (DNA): TGTGCCAGCAAAGGGGTTCTTACAGATACGCAGTATTTT. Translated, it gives CASKGVLTDTQYF.

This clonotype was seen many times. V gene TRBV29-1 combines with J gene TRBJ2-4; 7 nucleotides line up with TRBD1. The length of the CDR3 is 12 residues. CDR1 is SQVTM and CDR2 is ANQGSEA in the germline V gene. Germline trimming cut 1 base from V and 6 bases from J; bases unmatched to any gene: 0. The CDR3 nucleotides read TGCAGCGTTGAAGCAGGGGGAAACATTCAGTACTTC. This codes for CSVEAGGNIQYF.

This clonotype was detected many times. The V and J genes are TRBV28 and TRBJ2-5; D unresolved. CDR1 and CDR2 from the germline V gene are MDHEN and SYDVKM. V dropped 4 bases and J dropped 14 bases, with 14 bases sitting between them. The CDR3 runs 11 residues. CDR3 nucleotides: TGTGCCAGCAGTTACGCAGGTCAGGCCTACTTC. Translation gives CASSYAGQAYF.

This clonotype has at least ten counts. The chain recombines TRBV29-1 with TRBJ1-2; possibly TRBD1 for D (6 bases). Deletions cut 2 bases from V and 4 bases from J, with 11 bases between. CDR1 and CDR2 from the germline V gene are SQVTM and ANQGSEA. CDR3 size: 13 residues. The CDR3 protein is CSVERDTLYGYTF. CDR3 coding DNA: TGCAGCGTTGAACGGGACACCCTCTATGGCTACACCTTC. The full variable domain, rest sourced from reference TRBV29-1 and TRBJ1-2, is SAVISQKPSRDICQRGTSLTIQCQVDSQVTMMFWYRQQPGQSLTLIATANQGSEATYESGFVIDKFPISRPNLTFSTLTVSNMSPEDSSIYLCSVERDTLYGYTFGSGTRLTVV.

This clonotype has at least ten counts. The CDR3 here is CASSSGTGNSGELFF. The CDR3 DNA sequence: TGTGCCAGCAGCTCCGGGACAGGGAATTCCGGGGAGCTGTTTTTT. V and J are TRBV11-3 and TRBJ2-2; 9 nucleotides align to TRBD1. V trimming: 4 bases; J trimming: 6 bases; junction bases outside the gene matches: 6. The CDR3 loop spans 15 amino acids. Looked up from germline, CDR1 is SGHNT and CDR2 is YENEEA.

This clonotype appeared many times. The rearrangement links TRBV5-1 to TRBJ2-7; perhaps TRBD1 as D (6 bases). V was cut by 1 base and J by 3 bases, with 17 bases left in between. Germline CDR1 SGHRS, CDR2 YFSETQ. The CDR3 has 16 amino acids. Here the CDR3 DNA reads TGCGCCAGCAGCTTGTCGGGCAGGGGACGGCTCTACGAGCAGTACTTC. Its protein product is CASSLSGRGRLYEQYF.

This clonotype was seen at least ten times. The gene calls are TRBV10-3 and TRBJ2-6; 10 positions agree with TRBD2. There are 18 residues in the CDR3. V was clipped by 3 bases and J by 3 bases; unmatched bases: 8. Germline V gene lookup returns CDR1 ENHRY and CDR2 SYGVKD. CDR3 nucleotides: TGTGCCATCAGTGATAAGCGGGAGGGCCCTCATGGGGCCAACGTCCTGACTTTC. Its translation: CAISDKREGPHGANVLTF.

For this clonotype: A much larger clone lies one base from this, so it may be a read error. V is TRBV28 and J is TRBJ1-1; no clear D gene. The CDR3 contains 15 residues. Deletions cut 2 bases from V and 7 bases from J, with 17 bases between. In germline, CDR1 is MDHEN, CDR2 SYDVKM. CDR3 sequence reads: CASSLALTGWGEAFF. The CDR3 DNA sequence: TGTGCCAGCAGTTTAGCCCTCACCGGGTGGGGTGAAGCTTTCTTT. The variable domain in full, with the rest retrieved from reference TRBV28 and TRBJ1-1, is DVKVTQSSRYLVKRTGEKVFLECVQDMDHENMFWYRQDPGLGLRLIYFSYDVKMKEKGDIPEGYSVSREKKERFSLILESASTNQTSMYLCASSLALTGWGEAFFGQGTRLTVV.

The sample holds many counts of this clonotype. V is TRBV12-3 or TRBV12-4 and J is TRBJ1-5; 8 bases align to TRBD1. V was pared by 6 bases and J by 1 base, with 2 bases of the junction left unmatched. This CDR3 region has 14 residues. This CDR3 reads CASSYRGSNQPQHF. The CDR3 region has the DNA TGTGCCAGCAGCTACAGGGGGAGCAATCAGCCCCAGCATTTT.

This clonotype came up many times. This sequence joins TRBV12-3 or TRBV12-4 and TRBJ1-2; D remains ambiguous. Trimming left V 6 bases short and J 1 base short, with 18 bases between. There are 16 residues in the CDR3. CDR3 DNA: TGTGCCAGCAGCTTAACAGACAAGGCTCTTAACTATGGCTACACCTTC. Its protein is CASSLTDKALNYGYTF.

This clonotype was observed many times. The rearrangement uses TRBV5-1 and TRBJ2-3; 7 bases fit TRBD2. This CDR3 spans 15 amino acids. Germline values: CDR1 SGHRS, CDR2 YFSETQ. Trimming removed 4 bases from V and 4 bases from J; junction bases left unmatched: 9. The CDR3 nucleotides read TGCGCCAGCAGCCTCCGGGACTATCCGGCAGATACGCAGTATTTT. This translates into CASSLRDYPADTQYF.